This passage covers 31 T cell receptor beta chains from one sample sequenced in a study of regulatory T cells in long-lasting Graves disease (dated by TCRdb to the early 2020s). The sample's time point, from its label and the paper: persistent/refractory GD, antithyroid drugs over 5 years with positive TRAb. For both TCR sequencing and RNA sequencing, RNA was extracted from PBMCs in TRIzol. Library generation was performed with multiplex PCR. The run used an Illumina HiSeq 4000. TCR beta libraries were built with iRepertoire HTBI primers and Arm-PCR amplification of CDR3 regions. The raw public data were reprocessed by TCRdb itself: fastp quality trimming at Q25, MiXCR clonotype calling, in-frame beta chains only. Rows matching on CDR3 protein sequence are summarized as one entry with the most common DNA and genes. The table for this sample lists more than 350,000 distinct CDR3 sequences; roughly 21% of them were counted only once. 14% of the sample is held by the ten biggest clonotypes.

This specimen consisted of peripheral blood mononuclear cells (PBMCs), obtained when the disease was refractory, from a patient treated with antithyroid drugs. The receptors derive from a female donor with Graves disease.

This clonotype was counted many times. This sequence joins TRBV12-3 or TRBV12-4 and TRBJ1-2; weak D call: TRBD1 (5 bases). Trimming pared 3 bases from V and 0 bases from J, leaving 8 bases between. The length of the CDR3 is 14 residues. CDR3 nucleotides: TGTGCCAGCAGTTTCGGACAAGCTAACTATGGCTACACCTTC. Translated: CASSFGQANYGYTF.

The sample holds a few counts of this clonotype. The chain's CDR3 is CAWLGQDAGELFF. CDR3 bases: TGTGCCTGGTTAGGACAAGACGCCGGGGAGCTGTTTTTT. The gene calls are TRBV30 and TRBJ2-2; a possible D gene is TRBD1 (5 bases). Germline V gene data show CDR1 as GTSNPN and CDR2 as SVGIG (reference sequence). The CDR3 has 13 residues. Trimming stripped 5 bases from V and 6 bases from J, with 13 bases between.

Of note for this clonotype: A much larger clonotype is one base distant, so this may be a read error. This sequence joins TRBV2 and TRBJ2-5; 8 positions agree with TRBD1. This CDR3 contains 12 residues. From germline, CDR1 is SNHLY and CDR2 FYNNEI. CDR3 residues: CASSEKVGQAFF. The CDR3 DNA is TGTGCCAGCAGTGAAAAGGTGGGACAGGCTTTCTTC.

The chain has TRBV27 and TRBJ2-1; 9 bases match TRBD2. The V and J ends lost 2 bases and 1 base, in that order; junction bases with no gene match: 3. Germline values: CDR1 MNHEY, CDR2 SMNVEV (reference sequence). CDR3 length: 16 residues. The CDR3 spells CASSLSAGGSYNEQFF. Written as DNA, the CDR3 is TGTGCCAGCAGTTTAAGTGCGGGAGGGTCCTACAATGAGCAGTTCTTC.

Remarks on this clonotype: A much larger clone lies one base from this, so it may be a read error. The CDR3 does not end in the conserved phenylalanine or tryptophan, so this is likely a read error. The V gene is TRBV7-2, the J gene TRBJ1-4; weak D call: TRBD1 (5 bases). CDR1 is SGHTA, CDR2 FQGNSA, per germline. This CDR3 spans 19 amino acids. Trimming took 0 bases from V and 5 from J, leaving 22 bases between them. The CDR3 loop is CASSLAWSVGGGINEKLFV. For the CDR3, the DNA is TGTGCCAGCAGCTTAGCTTGGTCTGTCGGGGGTGGTATCAATGAAAAACTGTTTGTT.

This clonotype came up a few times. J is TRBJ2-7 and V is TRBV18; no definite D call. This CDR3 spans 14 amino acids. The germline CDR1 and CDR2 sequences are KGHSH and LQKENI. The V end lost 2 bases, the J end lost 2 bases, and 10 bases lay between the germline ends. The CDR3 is CASSPELGPYEQYF. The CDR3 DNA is TGTGCCAGCTCACCAGAGTTAGGTCCCTACGAGCAGTACTTC.

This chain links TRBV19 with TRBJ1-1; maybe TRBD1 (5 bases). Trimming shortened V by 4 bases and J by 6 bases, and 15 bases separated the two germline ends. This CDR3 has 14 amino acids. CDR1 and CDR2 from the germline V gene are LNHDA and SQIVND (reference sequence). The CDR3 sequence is CASSTPGRSSEAFF. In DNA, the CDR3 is TGTGCCAGTAGTACTCCAGGGCGTAGCTCTGAAGCTTTCTTT. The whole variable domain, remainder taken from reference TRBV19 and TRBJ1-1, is DGGITQSPKYLFRKEGQNVTLSCEQNLNHDAMYWYRQDPGQGLRLIYYSQIVNDFQKGDIAEGYSVSREKKESFPLTVTSAQKNPTAFYLCASSTPGRSSEAFFGQGTRLTVV.

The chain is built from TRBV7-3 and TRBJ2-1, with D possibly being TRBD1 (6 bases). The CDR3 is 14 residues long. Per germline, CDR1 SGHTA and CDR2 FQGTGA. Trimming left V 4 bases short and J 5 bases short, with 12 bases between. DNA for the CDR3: TGTGCCAGCAGCTCAGGACAGTTCCACAATGAGCAGTTCTTC. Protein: CASSSGQFHNEQFF.

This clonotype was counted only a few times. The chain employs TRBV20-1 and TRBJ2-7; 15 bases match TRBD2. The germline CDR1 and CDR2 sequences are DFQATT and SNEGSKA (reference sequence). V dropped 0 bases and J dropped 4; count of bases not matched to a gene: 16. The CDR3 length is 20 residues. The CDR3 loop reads CSARDVGLAGGPMVFYEQYF. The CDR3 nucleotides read TGCAGTGCTAGAGATGTAGGACTAGCGGGAGGGCCGATGGTTTTTTACGAGCAGTACTTC.

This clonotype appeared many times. The CDR3 is CASRQGSNTEAFF. The CDR3 region has the DNA TGTGCCAGTAGGCAGGGATCGAACACTGAAGCTTTCTTT. The chain has TRBV7-2 and TRBJ1-1; possible D gene TRBD1, 5 bases. Germline V gene data show CDR1 as SGHTA and CDR2 as FQGNSA. V shed 9 bases and J shed 1 base, with 12 bases lying between them. CDR3 size: 13 residues.

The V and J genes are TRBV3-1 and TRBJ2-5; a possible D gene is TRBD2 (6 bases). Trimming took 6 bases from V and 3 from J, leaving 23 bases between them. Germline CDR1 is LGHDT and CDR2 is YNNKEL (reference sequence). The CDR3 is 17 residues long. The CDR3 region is CASSKGTFLAVKETQYF. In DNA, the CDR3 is TGTGCCAGCAGTAAGGGAACCTTCTTAGCGGTAAAAGAGACCCAGTACTTC.

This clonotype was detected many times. Here the CDR3 DNA reads TGCAGCGTTGACCGGGGGTCCCAAGAGACCCAGTACTTC. Its protein is CSVDRGSQETQYF. The rearrangement uses TRBV29-1 and TRBJ2-5; TRBD2 might be the D (6 bases). The germline gives CDR1 SQVTM, CDR2 ANQGSEA. The CDR3 is 13 amino acids. V was cut by 3 bases and J by 1 base, with 9 bases left in between.

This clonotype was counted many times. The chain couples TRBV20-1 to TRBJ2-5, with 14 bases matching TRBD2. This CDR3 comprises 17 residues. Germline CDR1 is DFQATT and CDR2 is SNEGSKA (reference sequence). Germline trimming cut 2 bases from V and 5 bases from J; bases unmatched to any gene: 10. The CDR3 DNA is TGCAGTGCTAGACCGGGACTAGCGGGAGTTCGAGGCGAGACCCAGTACTTC. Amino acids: CSARPGLAGVRGETQYF.

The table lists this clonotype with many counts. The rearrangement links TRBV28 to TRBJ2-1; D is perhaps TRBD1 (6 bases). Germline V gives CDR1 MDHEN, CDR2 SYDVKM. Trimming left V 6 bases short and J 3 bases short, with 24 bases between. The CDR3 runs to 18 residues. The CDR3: CASSLFGARGNFYNEQFF. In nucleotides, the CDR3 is TGTGCCAGCAGCCTTTTTGGCGCGAGGGGGAACTTCTACAATGAGCAGTTCTTC.

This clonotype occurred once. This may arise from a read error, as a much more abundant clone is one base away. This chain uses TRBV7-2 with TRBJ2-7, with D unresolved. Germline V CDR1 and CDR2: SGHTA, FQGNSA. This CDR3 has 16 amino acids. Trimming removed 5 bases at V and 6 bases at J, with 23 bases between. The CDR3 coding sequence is TGTGCCAGCAGCCCCAGGCAGCAGTTCTATCCCTGCGAGCAGTACTTC. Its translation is CASSPRQQFYPCEQYF.

CDR3 sequence reads: CASSVDGGNGSPLHF. CDR3 coding DNA: TGTGCCAGCAGCGTAGACGGGGGGAATGGGTCACCCCTCCACTTT. The chain recombines TRBV9 with TRBJ1-6; tentatively, D is TRBD1 (5 bases). Germline assignment: CDR1 SGDLS and CDR2 YYNGEE. V shed 0 bases and J shed 10 bases, with 14 bases lying between them. This CDR3 spans 15 amino acids.

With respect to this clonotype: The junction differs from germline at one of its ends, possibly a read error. CDR3 sequence (DNA): TGTGCCAGCAGCTTAGACGGGATCACAGGTACGCAGTATTTT. It codes for CASSLDGITGTQYF. The chain employs TRBV7-9 and TRBJ2-3; D is possibly TRBD1 or TRBD2 (5 bases each). Germline V gene data show CDR1 as SEHNR and CDR2 as FQNEAQ (reference sequence). CDR3 length: 14 residues.

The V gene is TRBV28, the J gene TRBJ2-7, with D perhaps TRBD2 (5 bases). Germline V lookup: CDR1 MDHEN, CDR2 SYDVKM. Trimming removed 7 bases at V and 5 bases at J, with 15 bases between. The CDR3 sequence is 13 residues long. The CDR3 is CASNERGGDEQYF. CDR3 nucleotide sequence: TGTGCCAGCAACGAGCGAGGAGGTGACGAGCAGTACTTC.

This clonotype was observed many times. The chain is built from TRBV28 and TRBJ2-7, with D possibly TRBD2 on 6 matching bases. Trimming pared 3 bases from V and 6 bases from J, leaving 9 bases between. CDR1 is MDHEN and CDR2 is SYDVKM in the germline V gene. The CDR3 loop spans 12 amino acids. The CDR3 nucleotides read TGTGCCAGCAGTTTCCCCGGGGGCGAGCAGTACTTC. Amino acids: CASSFPGGEQYF.

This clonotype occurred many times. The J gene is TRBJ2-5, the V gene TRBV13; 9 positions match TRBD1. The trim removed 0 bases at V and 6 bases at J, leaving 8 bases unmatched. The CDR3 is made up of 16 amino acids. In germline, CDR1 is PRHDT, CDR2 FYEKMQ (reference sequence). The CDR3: CASSLGPVDRGKTQYF. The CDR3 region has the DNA TGTGCCAGCAGCTTAGGCCCTGTGGACAGGGGAAAGACCCAGTACTTC. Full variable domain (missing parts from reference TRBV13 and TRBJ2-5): AAGVIQSPRHLIKEKRETATLKCYPIPRHDTVYWYQQGPGQDPQFLISFYEKMQSDKGSIPDRFSAQQFSDYHSELNMSSLELGDSALYFCASSLGPVDRGKTQYFGPGTRLLVL.

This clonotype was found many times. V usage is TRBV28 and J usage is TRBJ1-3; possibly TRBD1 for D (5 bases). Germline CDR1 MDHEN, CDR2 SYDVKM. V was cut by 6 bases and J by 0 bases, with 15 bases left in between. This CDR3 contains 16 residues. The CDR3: CASSALGANSGNTIYF. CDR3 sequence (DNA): TGTGCCAGCAGCGCGTTAGGGGCCAACTCTGGAAACACCATATATTTT.

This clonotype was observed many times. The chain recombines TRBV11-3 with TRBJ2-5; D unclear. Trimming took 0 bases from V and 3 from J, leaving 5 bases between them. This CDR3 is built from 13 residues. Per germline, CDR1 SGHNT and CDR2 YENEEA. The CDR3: CASSLDRKETQYF. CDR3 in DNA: TGTGCCAGCAGCTTAGATCGGAAAGAGACCCAGTACTTC.

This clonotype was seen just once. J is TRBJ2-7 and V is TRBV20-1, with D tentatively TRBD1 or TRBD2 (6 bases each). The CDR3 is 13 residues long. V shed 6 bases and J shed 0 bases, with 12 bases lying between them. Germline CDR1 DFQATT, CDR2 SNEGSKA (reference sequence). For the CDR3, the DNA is TGCAGTGCAGCAAAGGGGGGCTCCTACGAGCAGTACTTC. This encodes CSAAKGGSYEQYF.

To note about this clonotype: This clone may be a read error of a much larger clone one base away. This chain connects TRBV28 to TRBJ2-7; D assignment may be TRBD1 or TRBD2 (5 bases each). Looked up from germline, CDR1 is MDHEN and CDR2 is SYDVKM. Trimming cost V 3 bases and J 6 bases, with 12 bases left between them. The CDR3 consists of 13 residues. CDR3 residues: CASSFGTGAEQYF. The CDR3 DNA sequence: TGTGCCAGCAGTTTCGGAACCGGGGCCGAGCAGTACTTC.

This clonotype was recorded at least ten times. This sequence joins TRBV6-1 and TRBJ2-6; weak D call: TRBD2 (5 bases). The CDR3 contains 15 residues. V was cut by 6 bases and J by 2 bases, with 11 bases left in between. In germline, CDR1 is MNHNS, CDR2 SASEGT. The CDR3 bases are TGTGCCAGCAGCCCTGACTATACTGGGGCCAACGTCCTGACTTTC. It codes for CASSPDYTGANVLTF.

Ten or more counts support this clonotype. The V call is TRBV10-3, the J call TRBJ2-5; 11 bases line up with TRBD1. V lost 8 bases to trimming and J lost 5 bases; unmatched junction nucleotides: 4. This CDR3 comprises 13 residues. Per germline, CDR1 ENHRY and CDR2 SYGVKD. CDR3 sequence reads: CAIGQGAMETQYF. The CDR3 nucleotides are TGTGCCATCGGACAGGGGGCGATGGAGACCCAGTACTTC.

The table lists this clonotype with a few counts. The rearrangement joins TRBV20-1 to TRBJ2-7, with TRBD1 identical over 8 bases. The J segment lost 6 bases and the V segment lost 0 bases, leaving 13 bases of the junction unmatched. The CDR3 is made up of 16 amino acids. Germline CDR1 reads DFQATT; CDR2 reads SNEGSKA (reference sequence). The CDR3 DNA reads TGCAGTGCTAGAGATCCCGGGACAGGTAGAGTGGCCGAGCAGTACTTC. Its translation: CSARDPGTGRVAEQYF.

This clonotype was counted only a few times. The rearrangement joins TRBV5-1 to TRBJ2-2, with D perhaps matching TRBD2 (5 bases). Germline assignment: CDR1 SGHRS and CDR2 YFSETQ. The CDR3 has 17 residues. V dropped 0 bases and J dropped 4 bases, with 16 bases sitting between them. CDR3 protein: CASSLAVAPAGTGELFF. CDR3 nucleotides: TGCGCCAGCAGCTTGGCCGTTGCCCCCGCGGGCACCGGGGAGCTGTTTTTT.

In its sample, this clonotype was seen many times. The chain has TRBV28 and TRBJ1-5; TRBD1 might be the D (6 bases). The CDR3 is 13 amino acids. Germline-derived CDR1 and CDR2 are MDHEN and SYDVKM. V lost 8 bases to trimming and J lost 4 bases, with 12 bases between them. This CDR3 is CASRGPLNQPQHF. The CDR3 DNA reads TGTGCCAGCCGGGGGCCCTTAAATCAGCCCCAGCATTTT. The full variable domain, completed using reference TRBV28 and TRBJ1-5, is DVKVTQSSRYLVKRTGEKVFLECVQDMDHENMFWYRQDPGLGLRLIYFSYDVKMKEKGDIPEGYSVSREKKERFSLILESASTNQTSMYLCASRGPLNQPQHFGDGTRLSIL.

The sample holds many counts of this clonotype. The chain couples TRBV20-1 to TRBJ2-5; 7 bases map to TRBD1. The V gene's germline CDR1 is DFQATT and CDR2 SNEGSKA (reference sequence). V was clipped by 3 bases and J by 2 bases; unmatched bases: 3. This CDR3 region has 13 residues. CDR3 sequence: CSARKQGQETQYF. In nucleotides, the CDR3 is TGCAGTGCTAGGAAACAGGGGCAAGAGACCCAGTACTTC.

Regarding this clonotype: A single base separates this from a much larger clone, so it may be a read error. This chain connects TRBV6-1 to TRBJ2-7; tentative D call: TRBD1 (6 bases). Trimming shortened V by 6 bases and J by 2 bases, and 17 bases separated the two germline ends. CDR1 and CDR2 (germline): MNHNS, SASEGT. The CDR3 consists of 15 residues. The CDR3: CASRWSGDRTYEQYF. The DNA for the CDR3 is TGTGCCAGCAGGTGGTCAGGGGATCGGACCTACGAGCAGTACTTC.